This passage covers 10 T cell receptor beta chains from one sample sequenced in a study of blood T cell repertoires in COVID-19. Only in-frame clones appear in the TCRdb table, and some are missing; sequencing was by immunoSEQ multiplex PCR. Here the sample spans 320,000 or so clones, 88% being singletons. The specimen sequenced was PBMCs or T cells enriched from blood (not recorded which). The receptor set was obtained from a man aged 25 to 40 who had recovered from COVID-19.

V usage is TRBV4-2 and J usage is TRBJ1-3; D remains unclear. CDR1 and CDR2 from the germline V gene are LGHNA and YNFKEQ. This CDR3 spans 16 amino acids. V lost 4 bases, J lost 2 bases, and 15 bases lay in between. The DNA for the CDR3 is TGTGCCAGCAGCCGAGAGGGTCAAGCGACTGGAAACACCATATATTTT. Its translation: CASSREGQATGNTIYF.

CDR3 loop: CASSRLAGFNEQFF. The CDR3 region has the DNA TGTGCCAGCAGTCGGCTAGCGGGGTTCAATGAGCAGTTCTTC. The chain links TRBV27 to TRBJ2-1, with TRBD2 matching 9 bases. After removal of 5 bases from V and 6 bases from J, the junction contained 5 bases not matched to a gene. CDR1 and CDR2 (germline): MNHEY, SMNVEV (reference sequence). The CDR3 consists of 14 residues.

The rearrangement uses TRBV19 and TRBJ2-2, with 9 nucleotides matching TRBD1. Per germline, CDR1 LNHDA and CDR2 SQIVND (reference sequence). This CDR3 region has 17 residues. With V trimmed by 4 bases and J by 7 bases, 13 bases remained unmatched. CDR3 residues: CASSTITGGAKNGELFF. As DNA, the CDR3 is TGTGCCAGTAGTACCATAACAGGGGGCGCGAAGAACGGGGAGCTGTTTTTT.

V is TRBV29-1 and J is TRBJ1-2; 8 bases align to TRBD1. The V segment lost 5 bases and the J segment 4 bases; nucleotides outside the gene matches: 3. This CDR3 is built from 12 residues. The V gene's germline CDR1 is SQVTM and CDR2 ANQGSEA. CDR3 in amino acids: CSVSTGAYGYTF. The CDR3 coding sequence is TGCAGCGTTTCGACAGGGGCCTATGGCTACACCTTC. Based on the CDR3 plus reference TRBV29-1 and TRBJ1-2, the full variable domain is SAVISQKPSRDICQRGTSLTIQCQVDSQVTMMFWYRQQPGQSLTLIATANQGSEATYESGFVIDKFPISRPNLTFSTLTVSNMSPEDSSIYLCSVSTGAYGYTFGSGTRLTVV.

CDR3 sequence: CASSFPRSDTQYF. The CDR3, as DNA: TGTGCCAGCAGTTTCCCCAGGTCAGATACGCAGTATTTT. The rearrangement links TRBV28 to TRBJ2-3; D remains unclear. V lost 3 bases, J lost 4 bases, and 8 bases lay in between. Germline-derived CDR1 and CDR2 are MDHEN and SYDVKM. The CDR3 loop spans 13 amino acids.

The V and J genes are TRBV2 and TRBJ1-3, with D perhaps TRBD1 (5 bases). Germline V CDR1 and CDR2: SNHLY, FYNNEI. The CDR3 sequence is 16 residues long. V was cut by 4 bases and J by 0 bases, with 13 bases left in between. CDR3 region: CASSVGGTVSGNTIYF. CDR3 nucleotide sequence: TGTGCCAGCAGTGTTGGGGGGACCGTCTCTGGAAACACCATATATTTT.

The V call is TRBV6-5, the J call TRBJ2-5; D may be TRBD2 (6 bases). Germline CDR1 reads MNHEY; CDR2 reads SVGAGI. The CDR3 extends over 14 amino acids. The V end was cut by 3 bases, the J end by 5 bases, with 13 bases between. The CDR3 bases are TGTGCCAGCAGTTATTCAGGGAGGTTGGAGACCCAGTACTTC. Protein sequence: CASSYSGRLETQYF.

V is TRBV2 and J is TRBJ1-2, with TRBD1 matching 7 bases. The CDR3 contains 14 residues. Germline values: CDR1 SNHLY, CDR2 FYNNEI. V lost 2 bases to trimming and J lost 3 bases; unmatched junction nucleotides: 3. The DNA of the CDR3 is TGTGCCAGCAGTGAAAGACAGGGATACTATGGCTACACCTTC. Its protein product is CASSERQGYYGYTF.

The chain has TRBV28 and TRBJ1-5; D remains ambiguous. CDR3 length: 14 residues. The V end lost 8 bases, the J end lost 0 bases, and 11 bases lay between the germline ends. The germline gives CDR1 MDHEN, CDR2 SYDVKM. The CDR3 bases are TGTGCCAGCTCACACCAATATAGCAATCAGCCCCAGCATTTT. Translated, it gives CASSHQYSNQPQHF.

DNA of the CDR3: TGCAGCGCGAGACAGGGCTGGGGCTATGGCTACACCTTC. It translates to CSARQGWGYGYTF. The chain has TRBV29-1 and TRBJ1-2; 7 nucleotides match TRBD1. The CDR3 consists of 13 residues. The germline gives CDR1 SQVTM, CDR2 ANQGSEA. V lost 7 bases, J lost 4 bases, and 9 bases stayed unmatched.